Reported below is one T cell receptor (beta chain). The junction differs from germline at one of its ends, possibly a read error. There are 11 residues in the CDR3. The germline gives CDR1 SQVTM, CDR2 ANQGSEA. This sample stems from a study of blood T cells in healthy people across ages. Primed by a sample-barcoded 5' primer and a J-beta primer mix, a second PCR proceeded for about 7 to 12 cycles. Via MiXCR, TCRdb re-called the 5' RACE reads, giving one row per CDR3 protein. Of hundreds of thousands of distinct CDR3 sequences in the sample, roughly 43% are singletons; the top ten hold approximately 29%.

The chain recombines TRBV29-1 with TRBJ2-7; D remains ambiguous. The sequence derives from a man older than 75 in good health. Sequencing input: blood. In nucleotides, the CDR3 is TGCAGCGGTGAAGGTCGGAACGAGCAGTACTTC. Translated, it gives CSGEGRNEQYF.